Below, 20 T cell receptor beta chains from the same sample are listed, as sequenced in a study of shared clonotypes between healthy human individuals. TCRdb's copy holds only in-frame clones and misses some; the assay was immunoSEQ multiplex PCR. The table shows around 980,000 clones, with approximately 78% occurring only once. The sequencing sample was made of memory CD4+ T cells from PBMCs. As to subset: CD45RA-negative fraction. The receptors were gathered from a man younger than 35 in good health. Some clones in this sample may be carry-over from other donors' samples.

This chain connects TRBV28 to TRBJ1-5; D is ambiguous. Germline loops: CDR1 MDHEN, CDR2 SYDVKM. This CDR3 contains 13 residues. V gave up 6 bases and J gave up 0 bases, with 6 bases separating them. CDR3 DNA: TGTGCCAGCAGGGACTATAGCAATCAGCCCCAGCATTTT. Amino acid sequence: CASRDYSNQPQHF.

The chain carries TRBV18 and TRBJ2-7, with D perhaps given as TRBD1 or TRBD2 (6 bases each). Germline-derived CDR1 and CDR2 are KGHSH and LQKENI. The CDR3 runs to 14 residues. Between the trimmed V and J ends, which lost 2 bases and 7 bases, there was a span of 15 bases. DNA for the CDR3: TGTGCCAGCTCACCAGATGGGGGGCTGAGGGAGCAGTACTTC. It translates to CASSPDGGLREQYF.

The chain carries TRBV5-1 and TRBJ1-3; D gene ambiguous. V lost 0 bases and J lost 0, with 4 bases in between. The germline gives CDR1 SGHRS, CDR2 YFSETQ. There are 14 residues in the CDR3. DNA of the CDR3: TGCGCCAGCAGCTTGGAGGCCTCTGGAAACACCATATATTTT. Translated, it gives CASSLEASGNTIYF.

This sequence joins TRBV28 and TRBJ2-7; 10 nucleotides agree with TRBD2. V lost 2 bases to trimming and J lost 3 bases; unmatched junction nucleotides: 4. CDR3 length equals 15 residues. The germline CDR1 and CDR2 sequences are MDHEN and SYDVKM. CDR3 region: CASSLGPSGSYEQYF. DNA of the CDR3: TGTGCCAGCAGTTTAGGTCCTAGCGGGAGCTACGAGCAGTACTTC.

This clone was seen only a few times. This chain connects TRBV27 to TRBJ1-1; D ambiguous. The CDR3 has 14 amino acids. Germline V CDR1 and CDR2: MNHEY, SMNVEV (reference sequence). V gave up 6 bases and J gave up 0 bases, with 11 bases separating them. DNA of the CDR3: TGTGCCAGCAGGCGGCTAACCATGAACACTGAAGCTTTCTTT. Translating gives CASRRLTMNTEAFF.

A word on this clone: Since a far larger clone is one base different, this is likely a read error. The gene calls are TRBV5-4 and TRBJ2-3, with D unresolved. Per the germline V gene, CDR1 is SGHNT and CDR2 is YYREEE (reference sequence). Trimming left V 7 bases short and J 0 bases short, with 12 bases between. This CDR3 contains 14 residues. CDR3: CASRAAQSTDTQYF. Here the CDR3 DNA reads TGTGCCAGCCGGGCGGCGCAGAGCACAGATACGCAGTATTTT.

The J gene is TRBJ1-1, the V gene TRBV29-1; D is ambiguous. Trimming took off 4 bases at V and 8 bases at J, with 8 bases between the two ends. The CDR3 spans 10 residues. CDR1 is SQVTM and CDR2 is ANQGSEA in the germline V gene. This CDR3 reads CSVGLMEAFF. Written as DNA, the CDR3 is TGCAGCGTTGGGTTGATGGAAGCTTTCTTT.

This chain uses TRBV7-3 with TRBJ2-3, with D perhaps TRBD1 or TRBD2 (5 bases each). The germline CDR1 and CDR2 sequences are SGHTA and FQGTGA. Trimming removed 5 bases at V and 0 bases at J, with 18 bases between. The CDR3 is 17 residues long. The CDR3 loop reads CASSRPVGAPSTDTQYF. CDR3 nucleotide sequence: TGTGCCAGCAGCCGACCGGTCGGGGCCCCTAGCACAGATACGCAGTATTTT. Combining the CDR3 with reference TRBV7-3 and TRBJ2-3 gives the whole variable domain GAGVSQTPSNKVTEKGKYVELRCDPISGHTALYWYRQSLGQGPEFLIYFQGTGAADDSGLPNDRFFAVRPEGSVSTLKIQRTERGDSAVYLCASSRPVGAPSTDTQYFGPGTRLTVL.

As DNA, the CDR3 is TGCGCCAGCAGCCAAGTCTGGTCGAGCTCCTACGAGCAGTACTTC. Protein product: CASSQVWSSSYEQYF. V and J are TRBV4-3 and TRBJ2-7; no reliable D call. The CDR3 sequence is 15 residues long. Germline V gene sequence: CDR1 LGHNA, CDR2 YSLEER. V lost 1 base and J lost 0, with 10 bases in between.

V usage is TRBV15 and J usage is TRBJ1-1; 12 nucleotides match TRBD1. V lost 5 bases to trimming and J lost 7 bases; unmatched junction nucleotides: 11. Germline loops: CDR1 LNHNV, CDR2 YYDKDF (reference sequence). The CDR3 is 16 amino acids. Written as DNA, the CDR3 is TGTGCCACCAGCGGACTACTGGGACAGGGGGCGCGTGAAGCTTTCTTT. Its translation is CATSGLLGQGAREAFF.

This sequence joins TRBV5-4 and TRBJ2-3; no clear D gene. Germline CDR1 SGHNT, CDR2 YYREEE (reference sequence). The CDR3 loop spans 15 amino acids. V was cut by 0 bases and J by 6 bases, with 14 bases left in between. CDR3 amino acids: CASSLDSLMGDTQYF. CDR3 in DNA: TGTGCCAGCAGCTTGGATAGCCTGATGGGCGATACGCAGTATTTT.

The J gene is TRBJ1-1, the V gene TRBV10-3; a possible D gene is TRBD1 (5 bases). Germline lookup yields CDR1 ENHRY and CDR2 SYGVKD. V dropped 2 bases and J dropped 1 base, with 26 bases sitting between them. CDR3 length: 20 residues. For the CDR3, the DNA is TGTGCCATCAGTGAGCCCAGCGAACTACCCTCGGGGGGAAAGAACACTGAAGCTTTCTTT. This codes for CAISEPSELPSGGKNTEAFF.

This clone occurred a few times. This rearrangement joins TRBV7-6 to TRBJ2-1, with a tentative D call TRBD1 (6 bases). Germline assignment: CDR1 SGHVS and CDR2 FNYEAQ. The CDR3 totals 12 residues. The V end lost 5 bases, the J end lost 9 bases, and 11 bases lay between the germline ends. The CDR3 nucleotides read TGTGCCAGCAGCCAGGGGTTAGGTGAGCAGTTCTTC. Its protein is CASSQGLGEQFF.

This clone was found a few times. The chain carries TRBV28 and TRBJ1-5; D might be TRBD1 (6 bases). Trimming took 3 bases from V and 5 from J, leaving 11 bases between them. The CDR3 loop spans 14 amino acids. Germline CDR1 reads MDHEN; CDR2 reads SYDVKM. For the CDR3, the DNA is TGTGCCAGCAGTTTTGCCGGGGGGCATCAGCCCCAGCATTTT. Encoded protein: CASSFAGGHQPQHF. The whole variable domain, remainder taken from reference TRBV28 and TRBJ1-5, is DVKVTQSSRYLVKRTGEKVFLECVQDMDHENMFWYRQDPGLGLRLIYFSYDVKMKEKGDIPEGYSVSREKKERFSLILESASTNQTSMYLCASSFAGGHQPQHFGDGTRLSIL.

Comments on this clone: One base away lies a much larger clone, so this may be a sequencing read error. The rearrangement joins TRBV7-3 to TRBJ2-3; D may be TRBD1 or TRBD2 (5 bases each). V lost 5 bases to trimming and J lost 0 bases, with 9 bases between them. This CDR3 contains 14 residues. Per germline, CDR1 SGHTA and CDR2 FQGTGA. The CDR3 DNA sequence: TGTGCCAGCAGCCGGGACCGTAGCACAGATACGCAGTATTTT. The encoded protein is CASSRDRSTDTQYF.

The rearrangement links TRBV25-1 to TRBJ2-5; D unclear. This CDR3 spans 13 amino acids. Germline lookup yields CDR1 MGHDK and CDR2 SYGVNS. The V end lost 6 bases, the J end lost 5 bases, and 13 bases lay between the germline ends. The chain's CDR3 is CASSETLSETQYF. CDR3 sequence (DNA): TGTGCCAGCAGCGAGACACTGTCGGAGACCCAGTACTTC.

CDR3 sequence: CASSWDYRYTDTQYF. For the CDR3, the DNA is TGTGCCAGCAGTTGGGACTACCGTTACACAGATACGCAGTATTTT. V is TRBV28 and J is TRBJ2-3; 7 bases map to TRBD2. The CDR3 contains 15 residues. The V and J ends lost 4 bases and 2 bases, in that order; junction bases with no gene match: 6. Germline lookup yields CDR1 MDHEN and CDR2 SYDVKM.

The rearrangement uses TRBV5-1 and TRBJ1-1, with 11 bases aligning to TRBD1. Germline V gene lookup returns CDR1 SGHRS and CDR2 YFSETQ. This CDR3 has 15 amino acids. With 4 bases clipped from V and 4 bases from J, the junction kept 6 bases outside the gene matches. As DNA, the CDR3 is TGCGCCAGCAGCCCCCCGGACAGGGGGCCCACTGAAGCTTTCTTT. Amino acid sequence: CASSPPDRGPTEAFF.

The chain is built from TRBV7-2 and TRBJ2-3; TRBD1 aligns across 7 bases. The germline V gene encodes CDR1 SGHTA and CDR2 FQGNSA. This CDR3 has 15 residues. With 2 bases clipped from V and 5 bases from J, the junction kept 7 bases outside the gene matches. CDR3 nucleotide sequence: TGTGCCAGCAGCTTACGACAGGGCGCGTTAGATACGCAGTATTTT. It specifies CASSLRQGALDTQYF.

This clone appeared a few times. The rearrangement links TRBV5-4 to TRBJ2-3; D remains unclear. Germline V gives CDR1 SGHNT, CDR2 YYREEE (reference sequence). The V and J ends lost 3 bases and 0 bases respectively, with 14 bases between them. This CDR3 has 16 residues. The CDR3 is CASSSDPTLSTDTQYF. The CDR3 DNA follows: TGTGCCAGCAGCTCCGACCCCACCTTAAGCACAGATACGCAGTATTTT.